This T cell receptor beta chain comes out of a study of blood T cell repertoires in COVID-19 (dated by TCRdb to between 2020 and 2021). Study-wide context: Samples from collaborators originated in the United States, Italy and Spain and spanned both the acute and convalescent phases of COVID-19. The prospective study material was composed of cDNA or gDNA derived from T cells, B-cell-depleted T cells, or PBMCs. Deeply sampled blood TCRbeta repertoires from subjects exposed to, actively infected with, or recovered from COVID-19 were included in the dataset. The repertoires were made available in a free public database intended to serve as a resource for research on the immune response to SARS-CoV-2. The samples were drawn from two sources: the first 160 participants of the ongoing ImmuneRACE study, and 950 to 1,500 subjects contributed by 6 global collaborators. The sample metadata nearly always contained a de-identified subject ID, COVID-19 status, age in years and sex. Where available, HLA class I and class II types were taken from metadata supplied by the sample provider and were not determined by assay-based typing. The paper as a whole reports these results and caveats: How much clinical and demographic metadata was included differed by source and by participant, and the metadata was provided uncurated.

TCRbeta CDR3 regions were amplified from genomic DNA using the immunoSEQ Assay, a bias-controlled multiplex PCR. The authors processed their data as follows. Within the assay, amplification of reference gene primers was used to estimate how many nucleated cells each sample contained. Sequence reads were collapsed and filtered to measure the absolute abundance of every unique TCRbeta CDR3 rearrangement. For each sample, productive Simpson clonality was calculated as the square root of Simpson's diversity index across productive rearrangements. Sourced from immuneACCESS, this table was stored by TCRdb with only in-frame sequences that have V and J called. A share of the clones is absent; for the studies checked, an unresolved V gene accounts for under half, and the remainder has no known explanation. The V and J calls and the clone size are those of that table, but D and trimming were determined from the DNA. The sample table records roughly 170,000 clones; around 85% of these occur just once. The top ten clones comprise about 5.7% of the sample.

The germline V end is reduced by 1 base and the J end by 6 bases; junction bases left unmatched: 2. The germline V gene specifies SGHTA as CDR1 and FQGTGA as CDR2. The CDR3 starts with the cysteine, ends with the phenylalanine, and has 14 residues. Solely the CDR3 DNA is kept, with 42 bases framed from the first base. Enrolling through a virtual design, the prospective study's participants ranged in age from roughly 18 to 95 years and lived across some 23 United States geographic areas. In the prospective study, participants were assigned to cohorts based on the clinical history participants reported in a screening survey and a study questionnaire. Mobile phlebotomists in the prospective study collected whole blood, serum and a nasopharyngeal or oropharyngeal swab from every participant. Additional blood draws and questionnaires over an approximately 2-month period could optionally be provided by prospective study participants. Before DNA extraction, prospective study blood samples were shipped either frozen or at room temperature.

With regard to this clone: Its antigen remains unidentified. Base qualities are not recorded, but no much larger clone differs from it by a single base.

Sequenced material: PBMCs or T cells enriched from blood (not recorded which). The sequence was collected from a woman aged 40 to 50 with acute COVID-19. This sequence uses TRBV7-3 and TRBJ2-1, and 8 junctional nucleotides match TRBD2. The CDR3 reads CASSLIGTSNEQFF. DNA sequence: TGTGCCAGCAGCTTAATCGGGACTAGCAATGAGCAGTTCTTC.